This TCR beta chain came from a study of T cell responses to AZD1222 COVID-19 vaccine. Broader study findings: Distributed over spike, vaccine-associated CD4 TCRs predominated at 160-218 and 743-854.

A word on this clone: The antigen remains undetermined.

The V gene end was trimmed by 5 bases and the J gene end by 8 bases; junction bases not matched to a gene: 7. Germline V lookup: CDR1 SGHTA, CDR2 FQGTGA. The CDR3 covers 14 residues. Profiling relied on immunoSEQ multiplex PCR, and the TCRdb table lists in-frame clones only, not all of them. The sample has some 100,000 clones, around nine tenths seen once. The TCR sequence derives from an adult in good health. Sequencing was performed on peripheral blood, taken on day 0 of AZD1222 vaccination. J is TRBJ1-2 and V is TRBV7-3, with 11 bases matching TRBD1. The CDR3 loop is CASSPGQGASGYTF. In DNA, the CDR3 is TGTGCCAGCAGCCCCGGACAGGGGGCGTCCGGCTACACCTTC.